The next 11 T cell receptor beta chains were all read from a single sample in a study of T cell changes during pregnancy in multiple sclerosis (dated by TCRdb to the late 2010s). Library prep was done by the immunoSEQ multiplex PCR assay. TCRdb took over this immuneACCESS table, retaining in-frame rearrangements with V and J assigned. Such tables are incomplete; in checked studies, under half of the missing clones stem from an unresolved V gene, and the remainder is unexplained. For this sample there are 30,000 to 40,000 clones; approximately 90% appear just once. The top ten constitute around 0.39% of the sample. The specimen was CD4+ T cells from peripheral blood mononuclear cells, collected in the third trimester of pregnancy. These receptor sequences come from a female donor in good health, enrolled as a control in a pregnancy study.

The V gene is TRBV29-1, the J gene TRBJ2-5; 7 bases map to TRBD2. The CDR3 runs 13 residues. The trim removed 4 bases at V and 4 bases at J, leaving 6 bases unmatched. CDR1 SQVTM and CDR2 ANQGSEA come from the germline V gene. The CDR3 sequence: CSVGPGGGETQYF. The DNA of the CDR3 is TGCAGCGTTGGTCCTGGGGGGGGAGAGACCCAGTACTTC.

The chain has TRBV6-1 and TRBJ2-2; the D is unclear. Germline V lookup: CDR1 MNHNS, CDR2 SASEGT. The V end was cut by 8 bases, the J end by 4 bases, with 8 bases between. The CDR3 spans 12 residues. CDR3 protein: CASFSGTGELFF. CDR3 coding DNA: TGTGCCAGCTTTTCGGGCACCGGGGAGCTGTTTTTT.

The CDR3 bases are TGTGCCAGTAGTCCACAGCAAGGCGCGGGGGCTGAAGCTTTCTTT. This translates into CASSPQQGAGAEAFF. The chain employs TRBV19 and TRBJ1-1, with D maybe TRBD1 (5 bases). Germline-derived CDR1 and CDR2 are LNHDA and SQIVND (reference sequence). The length of the CDR3 is 15 residues. Trimming took 5 bases from V and 6 from J, leaving 19 bases between them.

The chain uses TRBV5-1 and TRBJ2-1; 10 nucleotides match TRBD2. The CDR3 totals 15 residues. CDR1 is SGHRS and CDR2 is YFSETQ in the germline V gene. V was pared by 2 bases and J by 5 bases, with 4 bases of the junction left unmatched. The CDR3 nucleotides are TGCGCCAGCAGCTTAAGGACTAGCGGCAACAATGAGCAGTTCTTC. Amino acid sequence: CASSLRTSGNNEQFF.

V and J are TRBV7-2 and TRBJ2-1, with 9 bases matching TRBD2. Germline CDR1 SGHTA, CDR2 FQGNSA. After removal of 1 base from V and 0 bases from J, the junction contained 7 bases not matched to a gene. The CDR3 consists of 18 residues. The CDR3 nucleotides read TGTGCCAGCAGCTTAGGGCAGCGGGGGGTTAACTCCTACAATGAGCAGTTCTTC. Its protein product is CASSLGQRGVNSYNEQFF.

The chain links TRBV2 to TRBJ1-5; D unclear. Germline CDR1 and CDR2: SNHLY and FYNNEI. The CDR3 contains 20 residues. V gave up 1 base and J gave up 1 base, with 23 bases separating them. Here the CDR3 reads CASSEVVKYWAAKSNQPQHF. CDR3 nucleotide sequence: TGTGCCAGCAGTGAAGTGGTTAAGTATTGGGCCGCGAAGAGCAATCAGCCCCAGCATTTT.

This clone appeared a few times. The gene calls are TRBV5-1 and TRBJ2-7, with a weak D call TRBD1 (6 bases). V gave up 2 bases and J gave up 2 bases, with 14 bases separating them. Germline V CDR1 and CDR2: SGHRS, YFSETQ. The CDR3 is made up of 15 amino acids. The CDR3 DNA reads as TGCGCCAGCAGCTTATCACAGGGAGTAGCCTACGAGCAGTACTTC. This gives the protein CASSLSQGVAYEQYF.

The rearrangement uses TRBV28 and TRBJ2-7, with D maybe TRBD1 (6 bases). Germline CDR1 and CDR2: MDHEN and SYDVKM. The CDR3 contains 16 residues. Between the trimmed V and J ends, which lost 3 bases and 6 bases, there was a span of 21 bases. The CDR3 DNA is TGTGCCAGCAGTTTTGTGGGGGCGCAAGGAATGGGCGAGCAGTACTTC. Protein product: CASSFVGAQGMGEQYF.

The rearrangement links TRBV7-8 to TRBJ1-3, with TRBD1 identical over 10 bases. CDR3 length: 17 residues. Unmatched junction bases numbered 11, after V lost 3 bases and J lost 6 bases. Looked up from germline, CDR1 is SGHVS and CDR2 is FQNEAQ. CDR3 residues: CASSFLDRGRRSNTIYF. The CDR3 region has the DNA TGTGCCAGCAGCTTCCTAGACAGGGGGCGCAGGTCAAACACCATATATTTT.

V usage is TRBV6-5 and J usage is TRBJ2-3; 8 bases match TRBD2. The CDR3 has 15 amino acids. Germline trimming cut 5 bases from V and 2 bases from J; bases unmatched to any gene: 6. Germline CDR1 is MNHEY and CDR2 is SVGAGI. The CDR3 nucleotides are TGTGCCAGCAGTCGCGGGGGGACCTCCACAGATACGCAGTATTTT. It translates to CASSRGGTSTDTQYF.

The genes are TRBV4-2 and TRBJ2-4, with 10 bases matching TRBD2. There are 20 residues in the CDR3. V trimming: 0 bases; J trimming: 6 bases; junction bases outside the gene matches: 17. Germline CDR1 is LGHNA and CDR2 is YNFKEQ. For the CDR3, the DNA is TGTGCCAGCAGCCAAGATGGGGCTAGCGGGAGATACGGGCGGGGAAACATTCAGTACTTC. Translation: CASSQDGASGRYGRGNIQYF.